This T cell receptor (beta chain) was sequenced during a study of T-cell reconstitution after alpha-beta-depleted transplantation in children. CDR3 length: 14 residues. Germline loops: CDR1 DFQATT, CDR2 SNEGSKA (reference sequence). V lost 3 bases, J lost 1 base, and 10 bases lay in between. Molecular barcoding with unique molecular identifiers was used for the TCRbeta library. From the PCR reads, TCRdb called clonotypes with MiXCR, one entry per CDR3 protein. The sample carries roughly 120,000 distinct CDR3 sequences, around a tenth recorded once. This clonotype was counted many times. Sequencing used PBMCs, obtained before TCRalphabeta/CD19-depleted stem cell transplant. This TCR came from a boy aged 2 to 9 with acute lymphoblastic leukemia, due to receive a stem cell transplant. The gene calls are TRBV20-1 and TRBJ2-1; D might be TRBD2 (6 bases). CDR3 DNA sequence: TGCAGTGCTAGCCGGGAGAGGTCCTACAATGAGCAGTTCTTC. Protein product: CSASRERSYNEQFF.